The 17 T cell receptor beta chains in this list originate from one sample, sequenced in a study of shared clonotypes between healthy human individuals. The repertoire was sequenced with immunoSEQ multiplex PCR; TCRdb's copy has only in-frame clones and lacks some. The data contain over 400,000 clones, approximately 84% of them seen just once; the ten biggest clones take up about 12%. The sequenced sample consisted of PBMCs. The receptors stem from a woman between 40 and 50 years old in good health. Some clones in this sample may be carry-over from other donors' samples.

The rearrangement joins TRBV11-3 to TRBJ2-1, with D tentatively TRBD1 or TRBD2 (6 bases each). V was clipped by 4 bases and J by 8 bases, with 18 bases between them. The CDR3 has 15 amino acids. The germline V gene encodes CDR1 SGHNT and CDR2 YENEEA. The CDR3, as DNA: TGTGCCAGCAGCTGGGGGGCGGTGCCCACCGATGAGCAGTTCTTC. The encoded protein is CASSWGAVPTDEQFF.

Turning to this clone: A far larger clone is only one base removed, so a read error is likely. This chain links TRBV2 with TRBJ1-4; a weak D match, TRBD1 (6 bases). V gave up 4 bases and J gave up 16 bases, with 22 bases separating them. CDR1 and CDR2 (germline): SNHLY, FYNNEI. There are 14 residues in the CDR3. CDR3 nucleotides: TGTGCCAGCAGTGCCGACACCGGGGCAGGGGAGAGGTTTTTT. It encodes CASSADTGAGERFF.

Concerning this clone: A far larger clone is one nucleotide away, so this likely arose from a read error. This chain uses TRBV15 with TRBJ2-5; 7 bases align to TRBD1. Matching the DNA end better, TRBJ2-7 makes the J call doubtful. The CDR3 spans 15 residues. Germline values: CDR1 LNHNV, CDR2 YYDKDF (reference sequence). CDR3 amino acids: CATSSHPGQSHEQYF. The DNA of the CDR3 is TGTGCCACCAGCAGCCATCCGGGACAGTCCCACGAGCAGTACTTC.

This clone was seen once. The rearrangement links TRBV19 to TRBJ1-4; D not resolved. Between the trimmed V and J ends, which lost 4 bases and 0 bases, there was a span of 12 bases. The CDR3 is 16 amino acids. In germline, CDR1 is LNHDA, CDR2 SQIVND (reference sequence). The CDR3 nucleotides read TGTGCCAGTAGTACCCCATTCACCGCAACTAATGAAAAACTGTTTTTT. Protein: CASSTPFTATNEKLFF.

The chain has TRBV7-9 and TRBJ1-1, with D possibly being TRBD1 (5 bases). V lost 5 bases and J lost 2, with 12 bases in between. Germline CDR1 is SEHNR and CDR2 is FQNEAQ (reference sequence). This CDR3 is built from 14 residues. CDR3 residues: CASSLWDGNTEAFF. The DNA for the CDR3 is TGTGCCAGCAGCCTATGGGACGGAAACACTGAAGCTTTCTTT.

This clone was recorded only once. This chain connects TRBV5-1 to TRBJ2-5; 14 bases match TRBD2. The germline V gene has CDR1 SGHRS and CDR2 YFSETQ. The CDR3 contains 16 residues. With 4 bases clipped from V and 4 bases from J, the junction kept 6 bases outside the gene matches. CDR3 sequence reads: CASSQGLAGVVETQYF. In nucleotides, the CDR3 is TGCGCCAGCAGCCAGGGACTAGCGGGAGTGGTAGAGACCCAGTACTTC.

This clone appeared a few times. It is unclear where the CDR3 begins or ends on the DNA, so no DNA is shown, and the CDR3 is as TCRdb lists it. The same CDR3 can be traced to other DNA sequences in this sample. This chain links TRBV29-1 with TRBJ1-1. The CDR3 totals 14 residues, both ends included. CDR1 is SQVTM, CDR2 ANQGSEA, per germline. The chain's CDR3 is CSVASGASSTEAFF.

This clone was recorded many times. The CDR3 sequence: CASSETGTGQYF. Here the CDR3 DNA reads TGTGCCAGCAGTGAAACAGGGACCGGGCAGTACTTC. The V call is TRBV2, the J call TRBJ2-7; weak D call: TRBD1 (6 bases). V was pared by 2 bases and J by 9 bases, with 11 bases between. The germline CDR1 and CDR2 sequences are SNHLY and FYNNEI. The CDR3 runs to 12 residues.

V is TRBV9 and J is TRBJ2-7; TRBD1 matches at 7 bases. Germline V gene lookup returns CDR1 SGDLS and CDR2 YYNGEE. V dropped 0 bases and J dropped 3; count of bases not matched to a gene: 3. The CDR3 is 14 amino acids. CDR3: CASSVDRGGYEQYF. For the CDR3, the DNA is TGTGCCAGCAGCGTAGACAGGGGCGGCTACGAGCAGTACTTC.

V and J are TRBV6-5 and TRBJ2-1, with TRBD2 identical over 7 bases. The CDR3 contains 14 residues. The junction had 12 bases not matched to a gene; V was cut back by 9 bases and J by 7 bases. Germline assignment: CDR1 MNHEY and CDR2 SVGAGI. The chain's CDR3 is CASPGRESLNEQFF. Written as DNA, the CDR3 is TGTGCCAGTCCCGGGCGGGAGAGTTTAAATGAGCAGTTCTTC.

CDR3 in DNA: TGTGCCAGCAGCTCCGGTCTTGGGGTTGGGTATGCGGCAGATACGCAGTATTTT. Its translation: CASSSGLGVGYAADTQYF. The chain joins TRBV7-9 to TRBJ2-3; D gene uncertain. The germline CDR1 and CDR2 sequences are SEHNR and FQNEAQ (reference sequence). The CDR3 is made up of 18 amino acids. V gave up 4 bases and J gave up 4 bases, with 24 bases separating them.

This chain joins TRBV9 and TRBJ2-1, with D possibly matching TRBD1 (5 bases). The germline V gene encodes CDR1 SGDLS and CDR2 YYNGEE. This CDR3 spans 15 amino acids. Between the trimmed V and J ends, which lost 4 bases and 0 bases, there was a span of 11 bases. DNA of the CDR3: TGTGCCAGCAGCTCTGGACAAAGCTCCTACAATGAGCAGTTCTTC. Translating it yields CASSSGQSSYNEQFF.

This rearrangement joins TRBV19 to TRBJ1-1; D remains unclear. V lost 3 bases, J lost 11 bases, and 13 bases lay in between. The V gene's germline CDR1 is LNHDA and CDR2 SQIVND (reference sequence). CDR3 length: 12 residues. The CDR3 here is CASSMGGFEAFF. CDR3 DNA: TGTGCCAGTAGTATGGGAGGTTTTGAGGCTTTCTTT.

The chain is built from TRBV6-1 and TRBJ1-5; tentatively, D is TRBD1 (5 bases). The CDR3 is made up of 15 amino acids. V lost 4 bases to trimming and J lost 2 bases, with 12 bases between them. Germline assignment: CDR1 MNHNS and CDR2 SASEGT. DNA for the CDR3: TGTGCCAGCAGTGTTGGCCGGGGACGCAATCAGCCCCAGCATTTT. Residues: CASSVGRGRNQPQHF.

Regarding this clone: This CDR3 is also generated by other DNA sequences in the sample. The CDR3 loop is CASSLEVNNEQFF. For the CDR3, the DNA is TGCGCCAGCAGCTTGGAAGTCAACAATGAGCAGTTCTTC. The chain has TRBV5-1 and TRBJ2-1; no reliable D call. Germline CDR1 SGHRS, CDR2 YFSETQ. CDR3 length equals 13 residues. Trimming shortened V by 0 bases and J by 5 bases, and 6 bases separated the two germline ends.

The rearrangement joins TRBV27 to TRBJ1-4; TRBD1 matches 11 bases. The length of the CDR3 is 15 residues. V was clipped by 6 bases and J by 3 bases; unmatched bases: 3. From germline, CDR1 is MNHEY and CDR2 SMNVEV (reference sequence). The CDR3 nucleotides are TGTGCCAGCAGGTGGACAGGGGGCTCTAATGAAAAACTGTTTTTT. Amino acid sequence: CASRWTGGSNEKLFF.

The genes are TRBV28 and TRBJ1-2; D is possibly TRBD1 (5 bases). V dropped 2 bases and J dropped 3 bases, with 16 bases sitting between them. CDR1 is MDHEN and CDR2 is SYDVKM in the germline V gene. CDR3 size: 16 residues. CDR3: CASSLRYRRSDYGYTF. CDR3 sequence (DNA): TGTGCCAGCAGTTTACGCTACAGGCGTTCAGACTATGGCTACACCTTC.